Below are 17 T cell receptor beta chains sequenced from a single sample in a study of read filtering for tumor transcriptome and immune sequencing. The library was built from 400 ng RNA with molecular barcoded adaptors for alpha/delta and beta/gamma chains. From the reads, TCRdb called clonotypes with MiXCR, one entry per CDR3 protein. The sample holds 100,000 to 150,000 distinct CDR3 sequences; over 10% are singletons and the top ten take 7.5% to 10%. Source material: a population of CD138-negative cells sorted from bone marrow. Receptor source: a donor at least 40 years old with multiple myeloma.

This clonotype was seen ten or more times. This chain joins TRBV19 and TRBJ2-1; the D gene is possibly TRBD2 (5 bases). The CDR3 covers 16 residues. The V gene's germline CDR1 is LNHDA and CDR2 SQIVND (reference sequence). The V and J ends lost 2 bases and 6 bases respectively, with 17 bases between them. CDR3 sequence: CASSISPGSSFNEQFF. The CDR3, as DNA: TGTGCCAGTAGTATATCCCCGGGATCCAGTTTCAATGAGCAGTTCTTC.

In this sample, this clonotype turned up many times. The V call is TRBV27, the J call TRBJ2-7; the match to TRBD1 covers 10 bases. V lost 2 bases and J lost 4; bases outside the gene matches: 5. The CDR3 totals 15 residues. Germline CDR1 reads MNHEY; CDR2 reads SMNVEV (reference sequence). The CDR3 protein is CASSLLGQGSYEQYF. The CDR3 nucleotides are TGTGCCAGCAGTTTACTGGGACAGGGGAGTTACGAGCAGTACTTC.

This clonotype was seen repeatedly, ten times or more. This chain uses TRBV20-1 with TRBJ2-7, with a possible D match to TRBD2 (6 bases). The germline gives CDR1 DFQATT, CDR2 SNEGSKA (reference sequence). The CDR3 is made up of 11 amino acids. V shed 2 bases and J shed 4 bases, with 6 bases lying between them. CDR3 region: CSARLAYEQYF. In DNA form, the CDR3 reads TGCAGTGCTAGACTAGCGTACGAGCAGTACTTC.

This clonotype was observed many times. The CDR3 DNA reads TGTGCCAGCAAAACGGGTTCCTACGAGCAGTACTTC. Translating gives CASKTGSYEQYF. This chain connects TRBV12-3 or TRBV12-4 to TRBJ2-7; D gene uncertain. The CDR3 spans 12 residues. Between the trimmed V and J ends, which lost 7 bases and 1 base, there was a span of 8 bases.

This chain links TRBV5-6 with TRBJ2-1; 9 nucleotides agree with TRBD1. The CDR3 covers 16 residues. CDR1 SGHDT and CDR2 YYEEEE come from the germline V gene. Trimming at V came to 2 bases and at J to 1 base, leaving 4 bases not matched to a gene. For the CDR3, the DNA is TGTGCCAGCAGCTTCCGGACAGGGGCGTCCTACAATGAGCAGTTCTTC. Its protein product is CASSFRTGASYNEQFF. Drawing the rest from reference TRBV5-6 and TRBJ2-1, the complete variable domain is DAGVTQSPTHLIKTRGQQVTLRCSPKSGHDTVSWYQQALGQGPQFIFQYYEEEERQRGNFPDRFSGHQFPNYSSELNVNALLLGDSALYLCASSFRTGASYNEQFFGPGTRLTVL.

Notes on this clonotype: A much larger clone lies one base from this, so it may be a read error. V gene TRBV7-2 combines with J gene TRBJ2-6; 7 bases align to TRBD1. This CDR3 is built from 15 residues. The germline gives CDR1 SGHTA, CDR2 FQGNSA. The CDR3 loop reads CACSFTGAGANVLTF. As DNA, the CDR3 is TGTGCCTGCAGCTTCACAGGGGCTGGGGCCAACGTCCTGACTTTC.

The chain is built from TRBV5-5 and TRBJ1-3; maybe TRBD1 (5 bases). In germline, CDR1 is SGHKS, CDR2 YYEKEE (reference sequence). The CDR3 length is 16 residues. V lost 3 bases, J lost 0 bases, and 13 bases lay in between. CDR3 sequence reads: CASSYTTALSGNTIYF. Written as DNA, the CDR3 is TGTGCCAGCAGCTACACGACAGCACTCTCTGGAAACACCATATATTTT.

Turning to this clonotype: Just one base apart from a much larger clone, this may be a read error. This chain joins TRBV5-1 and TRBJ2-5, with TRBD2 matching over 10 bases. CDR3 length: 14 residues. Germline V gene lookup returns CDR1 SGHRS and CDR2 YFSETQ. The CDR3 coding sequence is TGCGCCGGCAGCTTAGCGGGAGGACGAGAGACCCAGTACTTC. This translates into CAGSLAGGRETQYF.

This clonotype was seen many times. This chain links TRBV11-2 with TRBJ2-4, with D possibly matching TRBD2 (5 bases). Germline values: CDR1 SGHAT, CDR2 FQNNGV. The ends were cut back, 3 bases at V and 14 bases at J, with 17 bases in the middle. CDR3 length: 13 residues. This chain's CDR3 is CASSFPGVGWKYF. DNA for the CDR3: TGTGCCAGCAGCTTCCCCGGGGTTGGCTGGAAGTACTTC.

This clonotype has at least ten counts. V gene TRBV7-9 combines with J gene TRBJ2-6; the D is unclear. CDR1 SEHNR and CDR2 FQNEAQ come from the germline V gene (reference sequence). V was trimmed by 2 bases and J by 2 bases, leaving 1 base between them. The CDR3 consists of 13 residues. The CDR3 here is CASSLTGANVLTF. CDR3 in DNA: TGTGCCAGCAGCTTAACTGGGGCCAACGTCCTGACTTTC. Combining the CDR3 with reference TRBV7-9 and TRBJ2-6 gives the whole variable domain DTGVSQNPRHKITKRGQNVTFRCDPISEHNRLYWYRQTLGQGPEFLTYFQNEAQLEKSRLLSDRFSAERPKGSFSTLEIQRTEQGDSAMYLCASSLTGANVLTFGAGSRLTVL.

V gene TRBV11-2 combines with J gene TRBJ2-3; tentative D call: TRBD2 (6 bases). CDR3 length: 16 residues. The V end lost 3 bases, the J end lost 3 bases, and 16 bases lay between the germline ends. Germline CDR1 SGHAT, CDR2 FQNNGV. The CDR3 sequence is CASSFGGVGRTDTQYF. The CDR3 nucleotides read TGTGCCAGCAGCTTTGGAGGGGTCGGGAGAACAGATACGCAGTATTTT.

This clonotype was seen at least ten times. The chain is built from TRBV5-1 and TRBJ2-1, with TRBD1 as a possible D gene (6 bases). CDR3 length: 15 residues. Germline V lookup: CDR1 SGHRS, CDR2 YFSETQ. V lost 3 bases, J lost 7 bases, and 17 bases lay in between. The CDR3 region has the DNA TGCGCCAGCAGCTCAATAAGGGGGTCCTTTAATGAGCAGTTCTTC. Its protein is CASSSIRGSFNEQFF.

The sample holds many counts of this clonotype. The chain uses TRBV20-1 and TRBJ1-1; D remains unclear. CDR3 length: 14 amino acids. CDR1 is DFQATT and CDR2 is SNEGSKA in the germline V gene (reference sequence). V lost 7 bases to trimming and J lost 2 bases, with 17 bases between them. Here the CDR3 reads CSVPRAPFNTEAFF. CDR3 DNA sequence: TGCAGTGTCCCACGGGCCCCTTTCAACACTGAAGCTTTCTTT.

The chain carries TRBV19 and TRBJ2-3; no clear D gene. The V gene's germline CDR1 is LNHDA and CDR2 SQIVND (reference sequence). V was shortened by 6 bases and J by 6 bases, with 19 bases between the two germline ends. This CDR3 spans 15 amino acids. CDR3 sequence reads: CASSATARHADTQYF. DNA for the CDR3: TGTGCCAGTAGCGCGACGGCACGGCACGCCGATACGCAGTATTTT.

The chain uses TRBV20-1 and TRBJ1-3, with D perhaps TRBD1 (6 bases). There are 13 residues in the CDR3. Germline CDR1 is DFQATT and CDR2 is SNEGSKA (reference sequence). The CDR3 bases are TGCGGATCTCCGGGGGGGCCTGGAAACACCATATATTTT. Translating gives CGSPGGPGNTIYF.

Note on this clonotype: The junction departs from germline at one end; a sequencing error may be responsible. The rearrangement links TRBV7-8 to TRBJ2-1, with D tentatively TRBD2 (5 bases). CDR3 length: 13 amino acids. Germline CDR1 reads SGHVS; CDR2 reads FQNEAQ. CDR3 loop: CASSLERGHERFF. In DNA form, the CDR3 reads TGTGCCAGCAGCTTAGAGAGAGGGCATGAGCGGTTCTTC. The variable domain in full, completed from reference TRBV7-8 and TRBJ2-1, reads GAGVSQSPRYKVAKRGQDVALRCDPISGHVSLFWYQQALGQGPEFLTYFQNEAQLDKSGLPSDRFFAERPEGSVSTLKIQRTQQEDSAVYLCASSLERGHERFFGPGTRLTVL.

This clonotype has a count of ten or more. V is TRBV29-1 and J is TRBJ2-1; D unresolved. Germline CDR1 is SQVTM and CDR2 is ANQGSEA. This CDR3 contains 16 residues. Trimming stripped 5 bases from V and 4 bases from J, with 21 bases between. This CDR3 reads CSVKGTTIGAYNEQFF. DNA of the CDR3: TGCAGCGTTAAAGGCACAACTATTGGCGCTTACAATGAGCAGTTCTTC.